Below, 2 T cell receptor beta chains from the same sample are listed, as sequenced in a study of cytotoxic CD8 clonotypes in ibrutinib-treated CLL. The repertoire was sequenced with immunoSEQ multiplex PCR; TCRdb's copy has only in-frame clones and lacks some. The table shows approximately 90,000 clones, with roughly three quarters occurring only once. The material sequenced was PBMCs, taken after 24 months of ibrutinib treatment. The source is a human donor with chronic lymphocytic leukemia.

The CDR3 sequence: CASSLAPTGQETQYF. In DNA form, the CDR3 reads TGTGCCAGCAGCTTAGCCCCAACAGGGCAGGAGACCCAGTACTTC. The chain joins TRBV11-2 to TRBJ2-5; TRBD1 is a possible D gene (6 bases). Trimming stripped 1 base from V and 5 bases from J, with 14 bases between. The CDR3 sequence is 15 residues long. The V gene's germline CDR1 is SGHAT and CDR2 FQNNGV.

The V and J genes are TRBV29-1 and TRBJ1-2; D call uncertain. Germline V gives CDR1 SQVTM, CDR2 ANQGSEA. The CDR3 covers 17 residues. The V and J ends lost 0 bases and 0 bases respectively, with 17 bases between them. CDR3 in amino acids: CSVEDGVNSKANYGYTF. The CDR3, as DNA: TGCAGCGTTGAAGATGGCGTCAATTCCAAAGCTAACTATGGCTACACCTTC.